The 19 T cell receptor beta chains below come from one sample, sequenced in a study of regulatory T cells in long-lasting Graves disease. Time point in this sample: newly diagnosed GD, antithyroid drugs for less than 3 months. After RNA was extracted from PBMCs, the TCR library was made from it. Through Arm-PCR of CDR3 regions and iRepertoire HTBI primers, TCR beta libraries were built. MiXCR was run by TCRdb on the multiplex PCR reads, yielding one entry per CDR3 protein. This sample has about 620,000 distinct CDR3 sequences, with roughly 16% found just once. The data were also submitted as part of a second study, on T cells in Graves' hyperthyroidism and ophthalmopathy.

Sequenced material: peripheral blood mononuclear cells (PBMCs), taken at new diagnosis, from a patient treated with antithyroid drugs. Source of these receptors: a woman in her 30s with Graves disease.

The rearrangement uses TRBV7-2 and TRBJ1-3; 11 bases fit TRBD1. Germline V CDR1 and CDR2: SGHTA, FQGNSA. Trimming at V came to 5 bases and at J to 0 bases, leaving 3 bases not matched to a gene. The CDR3 is 16 amino acids. CDR3 amino acids: CASSRTGGLSGNTIYF. In nucleotides, the CDR3 is TGTGCCAGCAGCCGGACAGGGGGCCTCTCTGGAAACACCATATATTTT. Together with reference TRBV7-2 and TRBJ1-3, the CDR3 gives the full variable domain: GAGVSQSPSNKVTEKGKDVELRCDPISGHTALYWYRQSLGQGLEFLIYFQGNSAPDKSGLPSDRFSAERTGGSVSTLTIQRTQQEDSAVYLCASSRTGGLSGNTIYFGEGSWLTVV.

There are a few counts of this clonotype. The V call is TRBV3-1, the J call TRBJ1-3; no clear D gene. The CDR3 is 14 amino acids. V lost 7 bases and J 0 bases, leaving 10 bases between the germline ends. Germline CDR1 reads LGHDT; CDR2 reads YNNKEL (reference sequence). As DNA, the CDR3 is TGTGCCAGCAACGGCGAGGTCTCTGGAAACACCATATATTTT. This codes for CASNGEVSGNTIYF.

This clonotype was detected many times. V gene TRBV12-3 or TRBV12-4 combines with J gene TRBJ2-7; possibly TRBD2 for D (5 bases). The CDR3 length is 13 residues. Trimming took 5 bases from V and 3 from J, leaving 11 bases between them. CDR3 in DNA: TGTGCCAGCAGTGGGAGAGGAGTCTACGAGCAGTACTTC. Residues: CASSGRGVYEQYF.

This chain links TRBV7-8 with TRBJ2-1; TRBD2 matches at 16 bases. The germline gives CDR1 SGHVS, CDR2 FQNEAQ. This CDR3 comprises 18 residues. Trimming removed 4 bases from V and 7 bases from J; junction bases left unmatched: 10. In DNA, the CDR3 is TGTGCCAGCAGCTCTTTGCCGGGACTAGCGGGAGGGTTAAATGAGCAGTTCTTC. Amino acids: CASSSLPGLAGGLNEQFF. Combining the CDR3 with reference TRBV7-8 and TRBJ2-1 gives the whole variable domain GAGVSQSPRYKVAKRGQDVALRCDPISGHVSLFWYQQALGQGPEFLTYFQNEAQLDKSGLPSDRFFAERPEGSVSTLKIQRTQQEDSAVYLCASSSLPGLAGGLNEQFFGPGTRLTVL.

Points on this clonotype: A read error is likely, as this CDR3 ends without the conserved phenylalanine or tryptophan. For the CDR3, the DNA is TGTGCCAGCAGTCTAGGACAGGGACGGGCTTTCTCT. Translated, it gives CASSLGQGRAFS. The genes are TRBV28 and TRBJ1-1; TRBD1 matches 8 bases. The CDR3 sequence is 12 residues long. V lost 5 bases and J lost 11; bases outside the gene matches: 7. Germline V gene lookup returns CDR1 MDHEN and CDR2 SYDVKM.

This clonotype has only one observation. V usage is TRBV5-6 and J usage is TRBJ2-1; D gene ambiguous. Germline V CDR1 and CDR2: SGHDT, YYEEEE. Trimming pared 6 bases from V and 9 bases from J, leaving 16 bases between. The CDR3 is made up of 13 amino acids. In nucleotides, the CDR3 is TGTGCCAGCACAGTCCAAGGAACGGGTGAGCAGTTCTTC. Its translation: CASTVQGTGEQFF.

This clonotype was counted ten times or more. V is TRBV6-1 and J is TRBJ2-7, with TRBD2 matching 14 bases. The ends lost 7 bases at V and 3 bases at J; junction bases unmatched: 8. Germline V gene lookup returns CDR1 MNHNS and CDR2 SASEGT. The CDR3 is made up of 16 amino acids. CDR3 amino acids: CASMGLAGVGGYEQYF. CDR3 coding DNA: TGTGCCAGCATGGGACTAGCGGGAGTAGGGGGCTACGAGCAGTACTTC.

This clonotype was observed at least ten times. The chain is built from TRBV20-1 and TRBJ2-5, with 13 bases matching TRBD2. The CDR3 length is 15 residues. Germline CDR1 and CDR2: DFQATT and SNEGSKA (reference sequence). V lost 5 bases, J lost 2 bases, and 5 bases stayed unmatched. Here the CDR3 DNA reads TGCAGTGCTTCAGGGACTAGCGGGGCTCAAGAGACCCAGTACTTC. Protein sequence: CSASGTSGAQETQYF.

This clonotype was recorded many times. The J gene is TRBJ2-1, the V gene TRBV29-1; maybe TRBD2 (6 bases). Trimming left V 7 bases short and J 12 bases short, with 13 bases between. In germline, CDR1 is SQVTM, CDR2 ANQGSEA. The CDR3 extends over 10 amino acids. The chain's CDR3 is CSGTSGLQFF. CDR3 sequence (DNA): TGCAGCGGGACCTCGGGACTGCAGTTCTTC.

The V call is TRBV28, the J call TRBJ2-7, with TRBD1 matching 8 bases. CDR3 length: 15 residues. Germline V gene sequence: CDR1 MDHEN, CDR2 SYDVKM. After removal of 4 bases from V and 2 bases from J, the junction contained 7 bases not matched to a gene. CDR3 DNA sequence: TGTGCCAGCAGTTATATCCCAGGGGGCACCTACGAGCAGTACTTC. This translates into CASSYIPGGTYEQYF.

In this sample, this clonotype turned up a few times. J is TRBJ2-7 and V is TRBV29-1; D not resolved. With 5 bases removed from V and 12 bases from J, the gap between germline ends came to 14 bases. CDR3 length equals 10 residues. Germline lookup yields CDR1 SQVTM and CDR2 ANQGSEA. The CDR3 is CSVSDSGLYF. CDR3 DNA sequence: TGCAGCGTTTCTGACTCCGGGCTGTACTTC.

This clonotype was seen ten or more times. The V and J genes are TRBV12-3 or TRBV12-4 and TRBJ2-7, with D possibly matching TRBD2 (5 bases). This CDR3 region has 13 residues. Between the trimmed V and J ends, which lost 5 bases and 6 bases, there was a span of 14 bases. As DNA, the CDR3 is TGTGCCAGCAGTCCCACGACCCGGGGCGAGCAGTACTTC. It codes for CASSPTTRGEQYF.

This clonotype was detected only a few times. V gene TRBV4-1 combines with J gene TRBJ2-7; 10 nucleotides match TRBD1. The CDR3 length is 15 residues. V lost 4 bases, J lost 4 bases, and 7 bases stayed unmatched. Germline CDR1 MGHRA, CDR2 YSYEKL. The CDR3 DNA reads as TGCGCCAGCAGCCCCCTCGGGACAGGGGCGTACGAGCAGTACTTC. It specifies CASSPLGTGAYEQYF.

In regard to this clonotype: A read error may be the cause here, since a much bigger clone is one base away. This chain joins TRBV6-2 or TRBV6-3 and TRBJ2-2, with 13 bases identical to TRBD2. The V gene's germline CDR1 is MNHEY and CDR2 SVGEGT. Trimming took 9 bases from V and 3 from J; bases not matched to a gene: 16. The CDR3 is made up of 19 amino acids. Here the CDR3 reads CASQRWTSGSSKDTGELFF. CDR3 bases: TGTGCCAGTCAGAGATGGACTAGCGGGAGTTCTAAAGACACCGGGGAGCTGTTTTTT.

Many counts were recorded for this clonotype. The chain joins TRBV12-3 or TRBV12-4 to TRBJ1-5; possible D gene TRBD1, 5 bases. The CDR3 consists of 14 residues. Trimming stripped 5 bases from V and 2 bases from J, with 10 bases between. CDR3 DNA sequence: TGTGCCAGCAGTCAGGGATTGGGCAATCAGCCCCAGCATTTT. Its translation: CASSQGLGNQPQHF.

The CDR3: CASSGDRGLHGELFF. The CDR3 DNA sequence: TGTGCCAGTAGTGGGGACAGGGGCCTTCACGGGGAGCTGTTTTTT. The chain recombines TRBV19 with TRBJ2-2; TRBD1 matches 10 bases. Germline V gene data show CDR1 as LNHDA and CDR2 as SQIVND (reference sequence). The CDR3 is made up of 15 amino acids. After removal of 5 bases from V and 7 bases from J, the junction contained 7 bases not matched to a gene.

This clonotype was observed many times. The chain joins TRBV7-2 to TRBJ2-7, with a tentative D call TRBD1 (8 bases). Germline V gene lookup returns CDR1 SGHTA and CDR2 FQGNSA. V shed 4 bases and J shed 2 bases, with 15 bases lying between them. The CDR3 totals 15 residues. The chain's CDR3 is CASSSLQGGPYEQYF. CDR3 bases: TGTGCCAGCAGCTCCCTACAGGGGGGGCCCTACGAGCAGTACTTC.

This chain uses TRBV20-1 with TRBJ2-1, with D possibly being TRBD1 (6 bases). The CDR3 has 14 residues. Germline V gene sequence: CDR1 DFQATT, CDR2 SNEGSKA (reference sequence). V gave up 0 bases and J gave up 2 bases, with 8 bases separating them. CDR3 DNA sequence: TGCAGTGCTAGAGATTCAGGGGCCTACAATGAGCAGTTCTTC. It specifies CSARDSGAYNEQFF.

A few counts support this clonotype. The V call is TRBV28, the J call TRBJ2-2; no clear D. Trimming took off 2 bases at V and 4 bases at J, with 8 bases between the two ends. The CDR3 is 14 residues long. CDR1 and CDR2 (germline): MDHEN, SYDVKM. The CDR3 coding sequence is TGTGCCAGCAGTTTAACTCAGGTCACCGGGGAGCTGTTTTTT. Translated: CASSLTQVTGELFF.